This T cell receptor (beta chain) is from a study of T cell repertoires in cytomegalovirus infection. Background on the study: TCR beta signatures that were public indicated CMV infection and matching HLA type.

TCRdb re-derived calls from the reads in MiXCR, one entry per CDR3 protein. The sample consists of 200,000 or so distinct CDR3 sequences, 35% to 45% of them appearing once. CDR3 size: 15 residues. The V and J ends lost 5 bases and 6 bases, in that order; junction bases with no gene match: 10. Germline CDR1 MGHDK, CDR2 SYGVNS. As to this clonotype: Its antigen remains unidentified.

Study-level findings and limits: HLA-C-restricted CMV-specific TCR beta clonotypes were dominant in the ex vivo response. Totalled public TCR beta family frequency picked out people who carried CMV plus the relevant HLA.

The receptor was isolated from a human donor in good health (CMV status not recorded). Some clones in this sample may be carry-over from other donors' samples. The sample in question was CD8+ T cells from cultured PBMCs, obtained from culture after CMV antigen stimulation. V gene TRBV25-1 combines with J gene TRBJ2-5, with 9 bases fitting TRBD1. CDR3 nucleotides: TGTGCCAGCAGTTCGTGGGACAGGGAGTGGAAGACCCAGTACTTC. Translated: CASSSWDREWKTQYF.